This TCR beta chain was captured by sequencing in a study of cytomegalovirus exposure and HLA in healthy donors (dated 2017 in TCRdb). Study-wide context: According to an earlier analysis of several hundred of the donors, roughly 180 million T cells yielded 100 million or so unique TCR beta sequences and about 300 Gb of sequence data. Approximately 310 gigabases of sequencing data and approximately 84 million unique TCR sequences were included in an early release covering 500 to 750 HLA-typed donors. Of the approximately 400 genotyped donors, around 81% fell in the genetic ancestry cluster associated with self-reported Caucasian donors. The study was designed to test whether signatures of past pathogen exposure could be identified by cataloging public T cell receptors. The study used immunosequencing to profile the T cell repertoires of about 670 subjects and linked those repertoires to cytomegalovirus serostatus. Along with the approximately 670-subject first cohort, a separate validation cohort of approximately 110 different subjects was used. To predict cytomegalovirus infection status, the study combined high-throughput TCR immunosequencing, statistical association of individual TCRs with disease status, and machine learning. A later analysis re-examined previously published TCR beta repertoires from more than 600 donors and added high-resolution HLA genotyping to investigate patterns of TCR occurrence. In the later analysis, no new phenotypic data were used to find candidate immune exposures; instead, reliance was placed on TCR beta sequences and their occurrence across donors. An earlier analysis of 587 of the donors used high-throughput TCR beta sequencing to judge whether each TCR beta V gene segment behaved as functional or pseudogenic. Donor age, sex, ethnicity and CMV serostatus were compiled alongside the repertoire data. A later genetic analysis used genome-wide SNP genotypes for about 55% of the 666 donors, treating that subset as a discovery cohort. Every discovery cohort repertoire had been produced on one sequencing platform. HLA typing covered class I and class II loci at four-digit resolution. The number of donors typed differed by locus, with about 629-630 for A, B, C, DRB1 and DQB1, roughly 520 for DQA1, nearly 610 for DPA1, and over 400 for DPB1. A few DR-DQ haplotypes were handled as single units for association and clustering because linkage in the cohort was strong. On average, around 240,000 unique TCR beta nucleotide sequences were sequenced per donor among 398 genotyped donors of the cohort, with around 19% of those sequences being non-productive. General findings and caveats noted by the study authors: A later genetic analysis associated a missense DCLRE1C variant with V-gene and J-gene trimming of TCR beta chains, and an independent cohort replicated the association. A later analysis associated approximately 17,000 TCR beta sequences with specific HLA alleles at a false discovery rate of 0.05. A further reported finding was that TCR beta sequences accurately predicted the HLA-A and HLA-B alleles for most subjects in the first cohort. Assigning TCR associations to individual alleles was difficult when HLA alleles, especially DR and DQ, strongly co-occurred. A cluster of highly shared sequence variants was judged likely to be a technical artifact of the sequencing pipeline. In a later analysis, TCR association rates were found to vary across HLA loci, with the most associated TCRs seen for DRB1 alleles and the fewest for HLA-C alleles. Roughly uniform sequencing depth across donors was assumed in presence/absence analyses, although this assumption may not hold. Because some donors lacked HLA typing at each locus, the association tests relied only on the typed subset. The classifier was reported to diagnose cytomegalovirus status with high specificity and sensitivity in both the original and validation cohorts. Linkage disequilibrium might explain the correlated functional status among segregating V segments, but an unknown experimental factor could not be excluded. The cohort was sequenced for TCR beta chains only, and without alpha or paired-chain data the features that could be detected were limited. The only immune exposure information available for the cohort was CMV serostatus. The study listed 150 to 200 TCR beta chains as associated with cytomegalovirus. An earlier analysis of approximately 600 of the donors showed that most TCR beta V segments appeared in productive rearrangements either about 87% or about 30% of the time, which broadly matched IMGT annotations. Most TCR sequences were observed very rarely across donors, whereas some public TCRs were present in many individuals. A later analysis reported that several top co-occurrence clusters appeared linked to parvovirus B19, influenza, CMV and Epstein-Barr virus. The authors suggested that the approach could potentially be generalized to other disease states and immunological phenotypes. A few of the identified cytomegalovirus-associated TCR beta chains were confirmed in vitro to be specific for cytomegalovirus antigens. Some IMGT-functional V segments, including TRBV6-2 and TRBV6-3, could not be told apart with the 87-base-pair reads, so those segments were excluded. In a later analysis, most CMV-associated TCR beta chains were found to appear HLA-restricted, with HLA associations seemingly driven largely by CMV exposure. Because counts were too low, seventeen rarely observed V segments, including chromosome 9 orphons, were excluded from the earlier analysis of under 650 of the donors. Compared with equally common non-associated chains, HLA-associated TCR beta chains in a later analysis were more clonally expanded and had lower generation probabilities. A later genetic analysis reported fewer N-insertions in productive TCRs among donors in an Asian-associated ancestry cluster than the roughly 650-donor mean.

In total, around 600 healthy bone marrow donors made up the cohort. Cohort members were all nominally healthy when sampled, although unrecorded immune exposures were likely present. The donor tested CMV seronegative and was one of the 352 seronegative cohort members. A peripheral blood sample was collected from each donor, and TCR beta sequencing was performed on peripheral blood mononuclear cells. The Qiagen DNeasy Blood Extraction Kit was used to extract genomic DNA from the blood cell samples. The CDR3 runs 14 residues from the cysteine to the phenylalanine. Of all the DNA, just the CDR3 is kept, 42 bases in frame from base 1. As encoded in the germline V gene, CDR1 is LGHNT while CDR2 is FRNRAP. V was cut back by 0 bases and J by 4 bases, leaving a gap of 9 bases between them. The library was obtained by the immunoSEQ multiplex PCR assay. For the multiplex PCR, a mixture combining 60 forward primers for TCR Vbeta segments and 13 reverse primers for TCR Jbeta segments was used. The CDR3 region of rearranged TCR beta genes was amplified from genomic DNA with a multiplex PCR assay. The Illumina HiSeq System was used to sequence the amplified TCR beta libraries as 87-base-pair reads. In the source study's methods: In a later analysis, tens of millions of unique TCR beta chains were counted across the roughly 670 repertoires, and about 10 million of these chains were shared by at least two donors. Raw reads were error-corrected and collapsed into unique sequences by a nearest-neighbor algorithm in which closely related sequences were merged to remove PCR and sequencing errors. V, D and J gene segments were assigned by aligning CDR3 sequences to IMGT reference sequences. For a sequence to be retained, at least a six-nucleotide match to both a V gene segment and a J gene segment was required. A rearrangement counted as productive if the CDR3 had no stop codons and remained in frame with V and J, and every other rearrangement counted as non-productive. Following IMGT convention, CDR3 was defined as the stretch from the second conserved V-encoded cysteine to the conserved J-encoded phenylalanine. The earlier analysis of fewer than 750 of the donors excluded sequences that lacked an unambiguous match to a single V gene segment. An earlier analysis of a few hundred of the donors called V segments functional above 56.7% productive rearrangements and segregating when the between-donor standard deviation exceeded 5%. A statistical classification framework was built for diagnosing cytomegalovirus status from the catalog of TCR beta chain sequences. V and J gene assignment, in a later analysis, came from comparing TCR nucleotide sequences with IMGT/GENE-DB human TR gene sequences. A later analysis assigned CDR3 sequences and most-parsimonious VDJ recombination scenarios with the TCRdist pipeline. In a later analysis, every TCR beta chain was defined by the combination of its CDR3 amino acid sequence and its V-gene family, and reads without a unique V-gene family were dropped. As a way to deal with suspected cross-contamination and a sequencing artifact, a later analysis dropped nearly 600 nucleotide sequences that were highly shared and had low generation probability. For each public chain, a later analysis derived a clonal expansion index from normalized ranks of inferred template counts within each repertoire. In a later analysis, generation probabilities were computed using a VDJ recombination model fitted to out-of-frame rearrangements, and the results were checked against IGoR. A later analysis scored TCR-TCR, TCR-HLA and TCR-CMV co-occurrence with hypergeometric tests, applying a repertoire-size bias correction to TCR pairs. A later analysis estimated false discovery rates by permuting HLA or CMV assignments 20 times. A later analysis grouped co-occurring TCRs with DBSCAN, adding TCRdist sequence similarity when clustering within HLA-allele-positive subsets. Co-occurrence clustering excluded repertoires with fewer than 30,000 or more than 120,000 public chains, plus five with anomalous nucleotide sharing. TCRdb took over this immuneACCESS table, retaining in-frame rearrangements with V and J assigned. Such tables are incomplete; in checked studies, under half of the missing clones stem from an unresolved V gene, and the remainder is unexplained. V, J and clone size were drawn from that table, and D and trimming were deduced from the DNA. Counted in this sample were 90,000 to 150,000 clones; around 79% of them appeared once. The biggest ten clones account for more than 1.4% of the sample.

About this clone: No cognate antigen has been identified for it. Base quality data are lacking; no much larger clone is found one base away.

The receptor was isolated from a woman aged 18-30 years in good health and CMV-seronegative. Sequences were obtained from PBMCs. The V and J segments used are TRBV12-5 and TRBJ1-1; the D gene lacks a confident call. The CDR3 region reads CASGLVPPGTEAFF. The nucleotide sequence is TGTGCTAGTGGTTTGGTACCCCCGGGCACTGAAGCTTTCTTT.